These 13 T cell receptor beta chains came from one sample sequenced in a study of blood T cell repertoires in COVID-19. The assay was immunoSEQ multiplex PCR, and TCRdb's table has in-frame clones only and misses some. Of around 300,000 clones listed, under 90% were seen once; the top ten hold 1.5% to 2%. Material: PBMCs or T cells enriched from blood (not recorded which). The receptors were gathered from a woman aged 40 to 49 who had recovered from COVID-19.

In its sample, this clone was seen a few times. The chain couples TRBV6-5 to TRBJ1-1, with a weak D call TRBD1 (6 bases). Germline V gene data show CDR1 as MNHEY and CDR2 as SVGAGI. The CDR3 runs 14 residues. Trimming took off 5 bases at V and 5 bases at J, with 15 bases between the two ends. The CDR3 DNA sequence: TGTGCCAGCAGTCCCTCGGGGGGCTGGACTGAAGCTTTCTTT. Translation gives CASSPSGGWTEAFF.

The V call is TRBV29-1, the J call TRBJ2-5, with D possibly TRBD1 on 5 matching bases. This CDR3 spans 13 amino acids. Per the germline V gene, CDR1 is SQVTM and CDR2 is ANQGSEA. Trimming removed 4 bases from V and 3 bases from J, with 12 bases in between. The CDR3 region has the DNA TGCAGCGTTGCACCCCGACAGAAAGAGACCCAGTACTTC. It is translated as CSVAPRQKETQYF.

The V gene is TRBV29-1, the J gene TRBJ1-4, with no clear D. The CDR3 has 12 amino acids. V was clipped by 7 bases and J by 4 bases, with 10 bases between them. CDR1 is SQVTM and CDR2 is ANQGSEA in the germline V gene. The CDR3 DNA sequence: TGCAGCGGAGAATTCAATAATGAAAAACTGTTTTTT. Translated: CSGEFNNEKLFF. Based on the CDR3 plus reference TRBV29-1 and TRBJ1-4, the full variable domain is SAVISQKPSRDICQRGTSLTIQCQVDSQVTMMFWYRQQPGQSLTLIATANQGSEATYESGFVIDKFPISRPNLTFSTLTVSNMSPEDSSIYLCSGEFNNEKLFFGSGTQLSVL.

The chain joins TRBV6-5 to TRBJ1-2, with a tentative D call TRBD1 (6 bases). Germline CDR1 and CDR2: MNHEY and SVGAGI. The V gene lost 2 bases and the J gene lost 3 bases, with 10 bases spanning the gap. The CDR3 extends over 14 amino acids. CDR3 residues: CASSYRTDHYGYTF. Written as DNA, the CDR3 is TGTGCCAGCAGTTACCGGACAGACCACTATGGCTACACCTTC.

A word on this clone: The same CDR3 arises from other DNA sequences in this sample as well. DNA for the CDR3: TGCGCCAGCAGCTTACAGGGTAGCTACGAGCAGTACTTC. This translates into CASSLQGSYEQYF. V gene TRBV5-1 combines with J gene TRBJ2-7; D might be TRBD1 (6 bases). CDR3 length: 13 residues. Looked up from germline, CDR1 is SGHRS and CDR2 is YFSETQ. Trimming removed 2 bases at V and 3 bases at J, with 9 bases between.

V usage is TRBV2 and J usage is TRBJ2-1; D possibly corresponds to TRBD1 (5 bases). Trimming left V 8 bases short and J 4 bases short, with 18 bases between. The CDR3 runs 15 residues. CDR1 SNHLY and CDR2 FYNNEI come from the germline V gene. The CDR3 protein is CASRLSTVGYNEQFF. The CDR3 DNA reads TGTGCCAGCCGTCTCTCGACAGTAGGATACAATGAGCAGTTCTTC. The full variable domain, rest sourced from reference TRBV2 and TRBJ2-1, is EPEVTQTPSHQVTQMGQEVILRCVPISNHLYFYWYRQILGQKVEFLVSFYNNEISEKSEIFDDQFSVERPDGSNFTLKIRSTKLEDSAMYFCASRLSTVGYNEQFFGPGTRLTVL.

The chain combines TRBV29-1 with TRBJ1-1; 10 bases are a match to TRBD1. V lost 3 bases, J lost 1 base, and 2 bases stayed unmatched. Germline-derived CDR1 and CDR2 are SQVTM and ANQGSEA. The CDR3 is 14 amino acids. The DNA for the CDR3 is TGCAGCGTTGAGGACAGGGGGAGGAACACTGAAGCTTTCTTT. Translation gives CSVEDRGRNTEAFF.

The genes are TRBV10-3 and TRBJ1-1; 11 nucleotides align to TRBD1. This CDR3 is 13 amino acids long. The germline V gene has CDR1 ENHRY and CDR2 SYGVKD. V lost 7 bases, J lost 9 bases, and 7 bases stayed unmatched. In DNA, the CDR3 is TGTGCCATCATGGGACAGGGGGAAGAGAAAGCTTTCTTT. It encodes CAIMGQGEEKAFF.

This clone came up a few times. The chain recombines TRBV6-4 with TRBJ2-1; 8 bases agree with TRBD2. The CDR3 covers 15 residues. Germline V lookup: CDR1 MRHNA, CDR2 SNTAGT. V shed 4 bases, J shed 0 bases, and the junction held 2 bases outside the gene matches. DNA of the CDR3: TGTGCCAGCAGTGCGAGCGGGAGCTCCTACAATGAGCAGTTCTTC. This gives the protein CASSASGSSYNEQFF.

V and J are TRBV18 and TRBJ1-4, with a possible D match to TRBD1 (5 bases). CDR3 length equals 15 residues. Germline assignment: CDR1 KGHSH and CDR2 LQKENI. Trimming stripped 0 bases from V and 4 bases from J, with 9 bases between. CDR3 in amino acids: CASSPPGGFNEKLFF. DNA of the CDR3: TGTGCCAGCTCACCACCCGGGGGTTTTAATGAAAAACTGTTTTTT.

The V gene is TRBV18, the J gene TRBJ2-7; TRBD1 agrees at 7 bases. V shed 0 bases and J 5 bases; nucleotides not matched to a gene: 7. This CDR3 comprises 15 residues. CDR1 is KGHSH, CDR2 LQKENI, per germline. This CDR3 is CASSPPVRGQNEQYF. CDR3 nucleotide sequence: TGTGCCAGCTCACCACCGGTGAGGGGGCAGAACGAGCAGTACTTC.

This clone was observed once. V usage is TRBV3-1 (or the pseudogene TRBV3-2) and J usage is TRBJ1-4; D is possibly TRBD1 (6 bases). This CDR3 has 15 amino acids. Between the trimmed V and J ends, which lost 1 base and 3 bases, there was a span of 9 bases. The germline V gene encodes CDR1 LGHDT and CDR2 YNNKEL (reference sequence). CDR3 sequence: CASSQGTAPNEKLFF. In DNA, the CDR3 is TGTGCCAGCAGCCAAGGGACAGCCCCTAATGAAAAACTGTTTTTT.

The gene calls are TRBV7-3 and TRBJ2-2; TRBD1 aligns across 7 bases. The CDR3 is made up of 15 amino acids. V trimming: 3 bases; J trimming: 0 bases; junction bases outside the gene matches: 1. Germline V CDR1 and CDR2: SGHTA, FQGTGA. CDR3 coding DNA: TGTGCCAGCAGCTTCGACAGGGCGAACACCGGGGAGCTGTTTTTT. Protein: CASSFDRANTGELFF.